The T cell receptor (beta chain) under discussion was sequenced for a study of T cells in Graves' hyperthyroidism and ophthalmopathy. Study overall: At the time of initial diagnosis and before any treatment, peripheral blood was collected. Broader study findings: Ophthalmopathy stood apart from stable hyperthyroidism in a 13 V-J model.

CDR1 SQVTM and CDR2 ANQGSEA come from the germline V gene. The V end was cut by 7 bases, the J end by 5 bases, with 15 bases between. CDR3 length: 13 amino acids. Amplification yielded TCR beta CDR3 regions, with RNA transcripts as the source. In the first-round RT-PCR of the TCR CDR3, the HTBI primer set was used. TCRdb ran MiXCR on the multiplex PCR reads and lists one entry per CDR3 protein. The data hold over 300,000 distinct CDR3 sequences, with around 14% observed a single time. The hyperthyroidism was newly diagnosed and had lasted under 2 months; the patients were aged 18 to 65. Patients were excluded because of uncontrolled infection, other autoimmune disease, pregnancy or lactation. The sample holds many counts of this clonotype. The target antigen is unknown.

The rearrangement joins TRBV29-1 to TRBJ2-1; D remains ambiguous. Sequenced input: blood. This TCR came from a woman aged 55-69 years with Graves' hyperthyroidism. The CDR3 reads CSALLDGDNEQFF. CDR3 nucleotide sequence: TGCAGCGCCCTATTGGACGGAGACAATGAGCAGTTCTTC.